Listed below are T cell receptor beta chains from one sample, sequenced in a study of beta chain features in type 1 diabetes. Produced via immunoSEQ multiplex PCR; TCRdb's table is partial and in-frame only. The table records under 800,000 clones, 15% to 18% of them present only once. Sequencing was carried out using naive CD4+ T cells from blood. These receptors all come from a man younger than 35 in good health. Each CDR3 is given with its conserved first and last residue. The D gene is left open where the match is weak. Clone size is not always given. Where it is, it says once, few, many or a class for expanded clones.

TRBJ1-5	TRBV7-2	few	NA	TGTGCCAGCAGCGGACAAATCGGGGGCAATCAGCCCCAGCATTTT	CASSGQIGGNQPQHF
TRBJ2-4	TRBV30	NA	NA	TGTGCCTGTAAAGGACAGTTGAAAAACATTCAGTACTTC	CACKGQLKNIQYF
TRBJ1-1	TRBV28	few	TRBD1	TGTGCCAGCAAATGGGACAGTCATACTGAAGCTTTCTTT	CASKWDSHTEAFF
TRBJ1-4	TRBV27	NA	TRBD1	TGTGCCAGCAGTTTAGGCTGGACAGGGAAAAAACTGTTTTTT	CASSLGWTGKKLFF
TRBJ2-1	TRBV18	few	NA	TGTGCCAGCTCACCACAGCTGGGCTCCTACAATGAGCAGTTCTTC	CASSPQLGSYNEQFF
TRBJ2-3	TRBV2	NA	TRBD2	TGTGCCAGCCGGGACTATTATAGTTGGGTGCAGTATTTT	CASRDYYSWVQYF
TRBJ2-1	TRBV9	few	TRBD2	TGTGCCAGCAGCGCGCAGCGGGGGGGTTACAATGAGCAGTTCTTC	CASSAQRGGYNEQFF
TRBJ2-7	TRBV7-2	NA	NA	TGTGCCAGCAGCTCCGTCTACGAGCAGTACTTC	CASSSVYEQYF
TRBJ1-1	TRBV7-2	NA	NA	TGTGCCAGCAGCTTAGGCGGGACACAAGCTTTCTTT	CASSLGGTQAFF
TRBJ1-2	TRBV18	NA	NA	TGTGCCAGCACCTCGGGACTGAATAACTATGGCTACACCTTC	CASTSGLNNYGYTF
TRBJ1-1	TRBV5-4	NA	NA	TGTGCCAGCAGCGCCCTTGGGGTGGGGAACACTGAAGCTTTCTTT	CASSALGVGNTEAFF
TRBJ1-2	TRBV28	NA	NA	TGTGCCAGCAGTTTGAGTCTCGGCTACACCTTC	CASSLSLGYTF
TRBJ1-1	TRBV18	few	NA	TGTGCCAGCTCATCACAGGGTGGCACTGAAGCTTTCTTT	CASSSQGGTEAFF
TRBJ2-5	TRBV5-1	NA	TRBD1	TGCGCCAGCAGCTTGGCGGGACAGGGGGCGGAGACCCAGTACTTC	CASSLAGQGAETQYF
TRBJ2-5	TRBV12-5	few	NA	TGTGCTAGTGGTCCTTTGATGGTGGCCCAGTACTTC	CASGPLMVAQYF
TRBJ2-7	TRBV11-2	NA	NA	TGTGCCAGCAGCCCCGTGGCGGGGAGCTCCTACGAGCAGTACTTC	CASSPVAGSSYEQYF
TRBJ1-2	TRBV28	NA	NA	TGTGCCAGCAGACAGGATGAATATGGCTACACCTTC	CASRQDEYGYTF
TRBJ2-5	TRBV5-4	NA	NA	TGTGCCAGCAGCACCCAAGAGACCCAGTACTTC	CASSTQETQYF
TRBJ2-1	TRBV9	NA	NA	TGTGCCAGCAGCTTCCAGGGGCGGGGTACTTCTGATAATGAGCAGTTCTTC	CASSFQGRGTSDNEQFF
TRBJ2-2	TRBV9	NA	NA	TGTGCCAGCAACCGCCGGGCGGGTGGGACCGGGGAGCTGTTTTTT	CASNRRAGGTGELFF
TRBJ2-7	TRBV19	NA	NA	TGTGCCAGTAGTATTATCGGCGGGCGGATCTACGAGCAGTACTTC	CASSIIGGRIYEQYF
TRBJ1-1	TRBV10-3	NA	TRBD1	TGTGCCACGACCGCACAGGGGGCTACTGAAGCTTTCTTT	CATTAQGATEAFF
TRBJ1-1	TRBV5-1	few	NA	TGCGCCAGCAGGCCTGGGGACGGGAACACTGAAGCTTTCTTT	CASRPGDGNTEAFF
TRBJ1-6	TRBV2	NA	NA	TGTGCCAGCAGTAGGGAGGGGAGCTCCTATAATTCACCCCTCCACTTT	CASSREGSSYNSPLHF
TRBJ2-4	TRBV15	NA	NA	TGTGCCACCAGCAGAGGAGGGGACGAAAACATTCAGTACTTC	CATSRGGDENIQYF
TRBJ2-5	TRBV5-1	NA	NA	TGCGCCAGCGTCCCCCCGGGCCTCGGAAGGGAGACCCAGTACTTC	CASVPPGLGRETQYF